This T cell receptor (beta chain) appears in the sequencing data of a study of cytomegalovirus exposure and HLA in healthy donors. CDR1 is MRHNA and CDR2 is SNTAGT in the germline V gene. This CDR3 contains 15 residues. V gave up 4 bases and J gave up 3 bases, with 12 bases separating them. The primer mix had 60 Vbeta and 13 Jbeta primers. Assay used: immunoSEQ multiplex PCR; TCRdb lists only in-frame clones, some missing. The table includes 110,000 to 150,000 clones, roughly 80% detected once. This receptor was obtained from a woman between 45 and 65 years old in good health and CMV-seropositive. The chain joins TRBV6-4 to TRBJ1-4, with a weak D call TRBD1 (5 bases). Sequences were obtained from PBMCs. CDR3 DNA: TGTGCCAGCAGTGCAGGGAAAGAAGCTAATGAAAAACTGTTTTTT. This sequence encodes CASSAGKEANEKLFF.